Listed below are T cell receptor beta chains from one sample, sequenced in a study of T cells in Graves' hyperthyroidism and ophthalmopathy. In TCRdb, the multiplex PCR reads were re-called with MiXCR into one record per CDR3 protein. The sample holds 350,000 to 400,000 distinct CDR3 sequences, under 15% seen once. The sample taken for sequencing was blood. These receptors were taken from a woman aged 25 to 39 with Graves' hyperthyroidism. CDR3s include the opening cysteine and the closing phenylalanine or tryptophan. Each record gives: D gene, J gene, V gene, CDR3 length, clone size, CDR3 protein, CDR3 DNA. D genes are given only for firm matches. Only part of the rows carry a size: once, few, many, or a class if the clone is expanded.

D: NA
J: TRBJ1-1
V: TRBV11-2
length: 16
size: NA
CDR3: CASSDILQGGKTEAFF
DNA: TGTGCCAGCAGCGACATACTACAGGGAGGAAAAACTGAAGCTTTCTTT

D: NA
J: TRBJ2-1
V: TRBV5-1
length: 12
size: NA
CDR3: CASSPGTPEQFF
DNA: TGCGCCAGCAGCCCCGGGACTCCTGAGCAGTTCTTC

D: NA
J: TRBJ2-7
V: TRBV19
length: 14
size: NA
CDR3: CASSLGERPYEQYF
DNA: TGTGCCAGTTCCCTCGGGGAGCGGCCCTACGAGCAGTACTTC

D: TRBD1
J: TRBJ1-2
V: TRBV18
length: 15
size: few
CDR3: CASSPITGENYGYTF
DNA: TGTGCCAGCTCACCTATTACAGGGGAAAACTATGGCTACACCTTC

D: NA
J: TRBJ1-5
V: TRBV9
length: 14
size: many
CDR3: CASSAQQAGGPQHF
DNA: TGTGCCAGCAGCGCCCAACAGGCAGGAGGGCCCCAGCATTTT

D: TRBD1
J: TRBJ2-1
V: TRBV19
length: 15
size: NA
CDR3: CASRDRGLLGNEQFF
DNA: TGTGCCAGCCGGGACAGGGGGCTTTTGGGCAATGAGCAGTTCTTC

D: TRBD1
J: TRBJ2-7
V: TRBV20-1
length: 13
size: many
CDR3: CSARRQGIGEQYF
DNA: TGCAGTGCTAGAAGACAGGGAATAGGCGAGCAGTACTTC

D: NA
J: TRBJ2-7
V: TRBV28
length: 14
size: many
CDR3: CASSLSPPGREQYF
DNA: TGTGCCAGCAGTTTATCTCCGCCGGGTCGGGAGCAGTACTTC

D: NA
J: TRBJ2-2
V: TRBV30
length: 16
size: few
CDR3: CAWRKPGQYLTGELFF
DNA: TGTGCCTGGAGGAAACCGGGACAATATCTCACCGGGGAGCTGTTTTTT

D: NA
J: TRBJ1-5
V: TRBV6-5
length: 17
size: NA
CDR3: CASSYSGGQSGGQPQHF
DNA: TGTGCCAGCAGTTACTCGGGCGGTCAATCAGGTGGACAGCCCCAGCATTTT

D: NA
J: TRBJ2-3
V: TRBV18
length: 14
size: many
CDR3: CASSPPPSTDTQYF
DNA: TGTGCCAGCTCACCTCCTCCTAGCACAGATACGCAGTATTTT

D: TRBD2
J: TRBJ2-7
V: TRBV12-3/TRBV12-4
length: 14
size: many
CDR3: CASTLSGSWYEQYF
DNA: TGTGCCAGCACCCTTAGCGGGAGCTGGTACGAGCAGTACTTC

D: NA
J: TRBJ1-5
V: TRBV27
length: 18
size: NA
CDR3: CASSLYGRGGYSNQPQHF
DNA: TGTGCCAGCAGTTTATACGGCAGGGGAGGTTATAGCAATCAGCCCCAGCATTTT

D: NA
J: TRBJ2-7
V: TRBV6-1
length: 13
size: NA
CDR3: CASSRGEAYEQYF
DNA: TGTGCCAGCAGTCGAGGGGAAGCCTACGAGCAGTACTTC

D: NA
J: TRBJ1-6
V: TRBV30
length: 13
size: few
CDR3: CAWSVRSESPLHF
DNA: TGTGCCTGGAGTGTACGGTCGGAATCACCCCTCCACTTT

D: NA
J: TRBJ1-2
V: TRBV7-2
length: 15
size: many
CDR3: CASSRGRRGYYGYTF
DNA: TGTGCCAGCAGCCGAGGGCGTCGGGGGTACTATGGCTACACCTTC

D: TRBD2
J: TRBJ2-7
V: TRBV6-5
length: 18
size: many
CDR3: CASSYSYTRAGGGYEQYF
DNA: TGTGCCAGCAGTTACTCCTATACCAGAGCGGGAGGGGGCTACGAGCAGTACTTC

D: TRBD2
J: TRBJ2-3
V: TRBV28
length: 16
size: many
CDR3: CASSRPRAGEGDTQYF
DNA: TGTGCCAGCAGCCGTCCCCGAGCGGGAGAGGGAGATACGCAGTATTTT

D: NA
J: TRBJ2-5
V: TRBV5-4
length: 15
size: few
CDR3: CASSPSGGLGETQYF
DNA: TGTGCCAGCAGCCCATCAGGGGGGCTAGGAGAGACCCAGTACTTC

D: TRBD1
J: TRBJ1-1
V: TRBV20-1
length: 18
size: many
CDR3: CSARDPRDRGNPWAEAFF
DNA: TGCAGTGCTAGAGATCCGCGGGACAGGGGAAACCCGTGGGCTGAAGCTTTCTTT

D: TRBD2
J: TRBJ2-1
V: TRBV20-1
length: 17
size: many
CDR3: CSAPPVLLAGQYNEQFF
DNA: TGCAGTGCTCCGCCCGTCCTCCTAGCGGGGCAATACAATGAGCAGTTCTTC

D: TRBD1
J: TRBJ2-7
V: TRBV16
length: 15
size: few
CDR3: CASSQTGTGFYEQYF
DNA: TGTGCCAGCAGCCAGACAGGGACGGGGTTCTACGAGCAGTACTTC

D: TRBD2
J: TRBJ2-5
V: TRBV9
length: 15
size: NA
CDR3: CASGTSGGERETQYF
DNA: TGTGCCAGCGGGACTAGCGGGGGGGAGCGGGAGACCCAGTACTTC

D: NA
J: TRBJ1-1
V: TRBV2
length: 13
size: few
CDR3: CASRGAMNTEAFF
DNA: TGTGCCAGCCGGGGAGCAATGAACACTGAAGCTTTCTTT

D: TRBD2
J: TRBJ2-7
V: TRBV5-1
length: 17
size: many
CDR3: CASSLGYSGSQSYEQYF
DNA: TGCGCCAGCAGCTTGGGCTACAGCGGGAGTCAATCCTACGAGCAGTACTTC

D: TRBD2
J: TRBJ2-1
V: TRBV19
length: 18
size: many
CDR3: CASSIPPWGAGEGNEQFF
DNA: TGTGCCAGTAGTATACCCCCTTGGGGAGCGGGAGAGGGCAATGAGCAGTTCTTC

D: TRBD2
J: TRBJ2-1
V: TRBV5-1
length: 14
size: few
CDR3: CASSGTSTDNEQFF
DNA: TGCGCCAGCAGCGGGACTAGTACGGACAATGAGCAGTTCTTC

D: NA
J: TRBJ2-5
V: TRBV10-3
length: 14
size: few
CDR3: CAISDSRSQETQYF
DNA: TGTGCCATCAGTGATTCCCGGTCCCAAGAGACCCAGTACTTC

D: TRBD2
J: TRBJ2-7
V: TRBV5-1
length: 14
size: many
CDR3: CASSVTSGSDEQYF
DNA: TGCGCCAGCAGCGTAACTAGCGGGAGCGACGAGCAGTACTTC

D: TRBD1
J: TRBJ1-1
V: TRBV7-9
length: 15
size: once
CDR3: CASSRTTGLNTKAFF
DNA: TGTGCCAGCAGCCGAACGACAGGGTTGAACACTAAAGCTTTCTTT

D: TRBD1
J: TRBJ2-1
V: TRBV19
length: 15
size: once
CDR3: CASSRGDRGKDEQFF
DNA: TGTGCCAGTAGTAGAGGGGACAGGGGAAAAGATGAGCAGTTCTTC

D: TRBD2
J: TRBJ2-7
V: TRBV18
length: 15
size: many
CDR3: CASSPGGLADREQYF
DNA: TGTGCCAGCTCACCAGGGGGACTAGCGGATCGGGAGCAGTACTTC

D: NA
J: TRBJ2-1
V: TRBV11-2
length: 16
size: many
CDR3: CASSWSAGNTYNEQFF
DNA: TGTGCCAGCAGCTGGTCGGCGGGCAATACGTACAATGAGCAGTTCTTC

D: NA
J: TRBJ1-2
V: TRBV28
length: 13
size: NA
CDR3: CASSSTGSYGYPF
DNA: TGTGCCAGCAGTTCAACTGGGAGCTATGGCTACCCCTTC

D: NA
J: TRBJ2-1
V: TRBV24-1
length: 13
size: many
CDR3: CATSVPSYNEQFF
DNA: TGTGCCACCAGTGTTCCCTCCTACAATGAGCAGTTCTTC

D: NA
J: TRBJ2-3
V: TRBV19
length: 16
size: few
CDR3: CASSIGSSTVTDTQYF
DNA: TGTGCCAGTAGTATTGGGTCTTCTACTGTGACAGATACGCAGTATTTT

D: NA
J: TRBJ2-3
V: TRBV11-3
length: 14
size: many
CDR3: CASSSMAGTDTQYF
DNA: TGTGCCAGCAGCTCGATGGCGGGCACAGATACGCAGTATTTT

D: NA
J: TRBJ2-7
V: TRBV14
length: 16
size: few
CDR3: CASSQVGQTRPYEQYF
DNA: TGTGCCAGCAGCCAAGTCGGTCAGACCCGACCCTACGAGCAGTACTTC

D: NA
J: TRBJ1-1
V: TRBV28
length: 13
size: few
CDR3: CASTRPRSTEAFF
DNA: TGTGCCAGCACCAGACCGAGAAGTACTGAAGCTTTCTTT

D: TRBD1
J: TRBJ1-2
V: TRBV7-9
length: 15
size: NA
CDR3: CASSQVDRDHNGYTF
DNA: TGTGCCAGCAGCCAAGTTGACAGGGACCACAATGGCTACACCTTC

D: TRBD2
J: TRBJ2-7
V: TRBV11-2
length: 15
size: many
CDR3: CASSLDLAGVREQYF
DNA: TGTGCCAGCAGCTTAGACCTAGCGGGAGTTCGCGAGCAGTACTTC

D: NA
J: TRBJ2-1
V: TRBV7-9
length: 15
size: many
CDR3: CASVQTDVAYNEQFF
DNA: TGTGCCAGCGTCCAAACAGACGTCGCTTACAATGAGCAGTTCTTC

D: NA
J: TRBJ1-1
V: TRBV6-5
length: 15
size: many
CDR3: CASSYPGRPNTEAFF
DNA: TGTGCCAGCAGTTACCCGGGACGGCCGAACACTGAAGCTTTCTTT

D: TRBD2
J: TRBJ2-3
V: TRBV20-1
length: 15
size: many
CDR3: CSASGLAGTTDTQYF
DNA: TGCAGTGCCTCCGGTCTAGCGGGGACCACAGATACGCAGTATTTT

D: NA
J: TRBJ2-3
V: TRBV11-1
length: 12
size: many
CDR3: CASSTRTDTQYF
DNA: TGTGCCAGCAGCACCCGCACAGATACGCAGTATTTT

D: NA
J: TRBJ2-1
V: TRBV20-1
length: 15
size: many
CDR3: CSARDVRPPNNEQFF
DNA: TGCAGTGCTAGAGATGTCCGGCCGCCTAACAATGAGCAGTTCTTC

D: NA
J: TRBJ1-2
V: TRBV4-2
length: 15
size: many
CDR3: CASSQEETGPYGYTF
DNA: TGTGCCAGCAGCCAAGAAGAGACAGGACCCTATGGCTACACCTTC

D: TRBD1
J: TRBJ2-6
V: TRBV20-1
length: 15
size: NA
CDR3: CSARQGAAGANVLTF
DNA: TGCAGTGCCCGACAGGGGGCGGCCGGGGCCAACGTCCTGACTTTC

D: TRBD2
J: TRBJ2-7
V: TRBV20-1
length: 14
size: few
CDR3: CSASSGGRSYEQYF
DNA: TGCAGTGCTAGCTCAGGCGGGAGGTCCTACGAGCAGTACTTC

D: TRBD1
J: TRBJ1-4
V: TRBV6-1
length: 15
size: NA
CDR3: CASSEDRVGGEKLFF
DNA: TGTGCCAGCAGTGAGGACAGGGTGGGAGGTGAAAAACTGTTTTTT

D: NA
J: TRBJ2-5
V: TRBV6-1
length: 14
size: many
CDR3: CASSTQGPQETQYF
DNA: TGTGCCAGCAGTACGCAGGGGCCACAAGAGACCCAGTACTTC

D: TRBD2
J: TRBJ2-2
V: TRBV5-6
length: 17
size: few
CDR3: CASSWGLAVLNTGELFF
DNA: TGTGCCAGCAGCTGGGGACTAGCGGTTTTGAACACCGGGGAGCTGTTTTTT

D: NA
J: TRBJ1-4
V: TRBV7-9
length: 15
size: few
CDR3: CASSLAPGAVAKLFF
DNA: TGTGCCAGCAGCTTAGCGCCCGGGGCGGTGGCAAAACTGTTTTTT

D: NA
J: TRBJ2-7
V: TRBV7-2
length: 14
size: many
CDR3: CASSPGGGFYEQYF
DNA: TGTGCCAGCAGCCCAGGCGGGGGCTTCTACGAGCAGTACTTC

D: TRBD2
J: TRBJ2-7
V: TRBV4-1
length: 13
size: many
CDR3: CASSYEREREQYF
DNA: TGCGCCAGCAGCTATGAGCGGGAGCGAGAGCAGTACTTC

D: NA
J: TRBJ2-5
V: TRBV20-1
length: 17
size: few
CDR3: CSAQPRGVARVGKTQYF
DNA: TGCAGTGCTCAACCTAGGGGGGTAGCTCGGGTCGGGAAGACCCAGTACTTC

D: TRBD2
J: TRBJ2-1
V: TRBV12-5
length: 15
size: NA
CDR3: CASGSSGGSGNGQFF
DNA: TGTGCTAGTGGTTCGTCCGGGGGGAGTGGCAATGGGCAGTTCTTC

D: TRBD2
J: TRBJ2-7
V: TRBV4-1
length: 13
size: many
CDR3: CASSPGLANEQYF
DNA: TGCGCCAGCAGCCCGGGACTAGCGAACGAGCAGTACTTC

D: NA
J: TRBJ1-5
V: TRBV20-1
length: 13
size: many
CDR3: CSGMRDSNQPQHF
DNA: TGCAGTGGAATGAGGGACAGCAATCAGCCCCAGCATTTT

D: NA
J: TRBJ1-2
V: TRBV5-1
length: 15
size: many
CDR3: CASSLAPAGKDGYTF
DNA: TGCGCCAGCAGCTTGGCTCCGGCGGGGAAGGATGGCTACACCTTC